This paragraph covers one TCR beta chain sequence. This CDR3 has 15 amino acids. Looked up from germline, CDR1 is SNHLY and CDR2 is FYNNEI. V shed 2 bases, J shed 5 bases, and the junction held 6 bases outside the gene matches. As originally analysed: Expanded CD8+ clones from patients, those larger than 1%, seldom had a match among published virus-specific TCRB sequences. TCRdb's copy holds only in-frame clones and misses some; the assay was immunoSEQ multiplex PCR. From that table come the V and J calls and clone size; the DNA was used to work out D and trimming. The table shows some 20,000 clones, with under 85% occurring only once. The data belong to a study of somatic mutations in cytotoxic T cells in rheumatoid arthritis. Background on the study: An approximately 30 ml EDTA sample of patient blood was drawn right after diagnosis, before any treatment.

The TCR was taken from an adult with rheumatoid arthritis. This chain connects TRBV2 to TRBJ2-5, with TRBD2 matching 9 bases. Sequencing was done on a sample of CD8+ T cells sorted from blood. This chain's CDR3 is CASSEQGGGAETQYF. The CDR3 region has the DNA TGTGCCAGCAGTGAACAAGGCGGGGGGGCCGAGACCCAGTACTTC.